The entry below describes one T cell receptor (beta chain). Trimming left V 0 bases short and J 0 bases short, with 9 bases between. The CDR3 runs 15 residues. The germline V gene encodes CDR1 GTSNPN and CDR2 SVGIG (reference sequence). RNA, at about 0.45 to 1 ug, was reverse transcribed with random hexamers. An immunoSEQ multiplex PCR amplified TCR beta CDR3 over 54 Vbeta and 13 Jbeta. TCRdb re-called the immunoSEQ multiplex PCR reads through MiXCR, storing one row per CDR3 protein. The repertoire holds about 400,000 distinct CDR3 sequences, with approximately 85% as singletons. The record originates from a study of CD8 T cells in Susac syndrome. TCR beta sequencing was performed on blood CD8+ and CD4+ T cells.

The TCR was taken from a human donor with multiple sclerosis. Sequencing was done on a sample of CD8+ T cells from PBMCs. The rearrangement joins TRBV30 to TRBJ1-5; no reliable D call. The CDR3 nucleotides read TGTGCCTGGAGTGTAGATGGCGTTAGCAATCAGCCCCAGCATTTT. This gives the protein CAWSVDGVSNQPQHF.